Given below is one T cell receptor (beta chain) in context. As yet, its antigen is unknown. Genomic DNA per cell subset filled all wells of several immunoSEQ plates. Some clones are missing from TCRdb's copy, which holds only in-frame ones; the method was immunoSEQ multiplex PCR. Among roughly 890,000 clones, roughly 92% were seen once, and the ten largest hold less than 25%. The data were obtained in a study of shared clonotypes between healthy human individuals. Whole-study results and caveats: Non-shared clonotypes displayed generation probabilities falling below those of clonotypes present in all four donors.

V was shortened by 3 bases and J by 6 bases, with 16 bases between the two germline ends. This CDR3 is built from 15 residues. Germline CDR1 and CDR2: MNHEY and SVGAGI. CD8 cells classed as naive were CD45RO-negative and positively selected for CCR7, excluding terminally differentiated effector memory CD45RA+ cells. The chain joins TRBV6-5 to TRBJ2-3, with D perhaps matching TRBD2 (6 bases). This sequence originates from a man aged 25 to 40 in good health. Sequenced material: naive CD8+ T cells sorted from blood. The CDR3: CASSYTSSAGDTQYF. Written as DNA, the CDR3 is TGTGCCAGCAGTTATACCTCCAGCGCGGGGGATACGCAGTATTTT.